This TCR beta chain is from a study of T cell clones after liver transplantation. Using immunoSEQ multiplex PCR, the repertoire was profiled, and TCRdb retains in-frame clones only, with some absent. The sample has about 45,000 clones, around 83% seen once. With regard to this clone: What it recognizes is unknown.

Study findings and constraints: In a couple of subjects, few donor cells limited the measurable donor-reactive repertoire.

Sequenced material: CD4+ T cells from blood, taken 24 months after liver transplant. The receptor was derived from a human patient who received a liver transplant. The graft donor may be the source of some T cells.

CDR3 region: CASSPTLRTGVVAGANVLTF. The CDR3 nucleotides are TGTGCCAGCAGCCCGACCCTGCGGACAGGGGTAGTGGCTGGGGCCAACGTCCTGACTTTC. The rearrangement uses TRBV4-2 and TRBJ2-6; 9 bases map to TRBD1. This CDR3 region has 20 residues. Per the germline V gene, CDR1 is LGHNA and CDR2 is YNFKEQ. J was trimmed by 2 bases and V by 4 bases; bases with no gene match: 15.